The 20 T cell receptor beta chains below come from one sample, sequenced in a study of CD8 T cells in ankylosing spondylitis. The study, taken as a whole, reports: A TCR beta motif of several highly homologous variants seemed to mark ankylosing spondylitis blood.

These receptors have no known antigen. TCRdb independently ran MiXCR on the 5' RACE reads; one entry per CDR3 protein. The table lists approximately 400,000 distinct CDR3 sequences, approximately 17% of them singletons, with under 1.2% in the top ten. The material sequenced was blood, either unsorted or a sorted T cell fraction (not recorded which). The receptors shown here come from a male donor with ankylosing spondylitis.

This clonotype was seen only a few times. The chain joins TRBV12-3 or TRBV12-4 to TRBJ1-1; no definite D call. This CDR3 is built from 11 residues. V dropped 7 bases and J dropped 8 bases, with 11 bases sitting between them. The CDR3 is CASTLSTEAFF. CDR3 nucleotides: TGTGCCAGCACCCTCTCCACGGAAGCTTTCTTT.

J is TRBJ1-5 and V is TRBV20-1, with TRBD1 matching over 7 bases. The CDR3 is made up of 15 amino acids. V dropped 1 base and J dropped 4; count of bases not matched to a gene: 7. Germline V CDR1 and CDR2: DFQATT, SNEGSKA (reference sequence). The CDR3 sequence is CSARVDDRVNQPQHF. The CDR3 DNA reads TGCAGTGCTAGAGTCGACGACAGGGTTAATCAGCCCCAGCATTTT.

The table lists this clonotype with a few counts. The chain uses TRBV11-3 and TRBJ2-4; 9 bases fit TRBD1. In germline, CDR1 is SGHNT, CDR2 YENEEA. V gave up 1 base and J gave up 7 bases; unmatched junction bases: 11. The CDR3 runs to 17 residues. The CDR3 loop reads CASSLGIPGQGRNIQYF. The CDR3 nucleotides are TGTGCCAGCAGCTTAGGGATACCGGGACAGGGTAGGAACATTCAGTACTTC.

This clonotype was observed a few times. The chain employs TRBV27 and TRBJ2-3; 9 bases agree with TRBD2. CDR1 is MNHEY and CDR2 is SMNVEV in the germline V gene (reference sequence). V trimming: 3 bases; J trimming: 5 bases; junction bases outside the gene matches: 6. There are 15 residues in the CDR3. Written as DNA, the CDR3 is TGTGCCAGCAGTTTTGGCGGGGGGGGTGGAGATACGCAGTATTTT. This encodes CASSFGGGGGDTQYF.

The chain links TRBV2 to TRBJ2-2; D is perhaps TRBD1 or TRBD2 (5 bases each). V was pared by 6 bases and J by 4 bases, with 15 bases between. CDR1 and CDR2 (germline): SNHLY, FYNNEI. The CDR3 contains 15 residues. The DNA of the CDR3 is TGTGCCAGCAGGACGGGACGCTTGAGCACCGGGGAGCTGTTTTTT. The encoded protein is CASRTGRLSTGELFF.

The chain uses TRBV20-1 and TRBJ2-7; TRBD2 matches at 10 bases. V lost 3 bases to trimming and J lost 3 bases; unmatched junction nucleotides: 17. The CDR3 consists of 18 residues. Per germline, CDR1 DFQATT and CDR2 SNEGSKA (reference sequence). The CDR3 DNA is TGCAGTGCTAGTAACTGGGCTAGCGGGAGAATACTAATCTACGAGCAGTACTTC. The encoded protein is CSASNWASGRILIYEQYF.

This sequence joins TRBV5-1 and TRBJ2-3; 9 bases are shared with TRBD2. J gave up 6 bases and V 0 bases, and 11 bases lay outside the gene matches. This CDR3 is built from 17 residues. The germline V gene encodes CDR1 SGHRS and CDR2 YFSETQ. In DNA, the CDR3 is TGCGCCAGCAGCTTGGCCTGGGGACTAGCCTTCGGTGATACGCAGTATTTT. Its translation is CASSLAWGLAFGDTQYF.

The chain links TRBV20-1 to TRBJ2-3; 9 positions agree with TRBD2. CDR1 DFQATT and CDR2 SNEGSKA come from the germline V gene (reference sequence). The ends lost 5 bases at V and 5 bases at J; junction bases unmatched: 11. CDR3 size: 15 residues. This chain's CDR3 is CSARPGGTSQDTQYF. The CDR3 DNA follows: TGCAGTGCTCGCCCTGGGGGGACTAGCCAAGATACGCAGTATTTT.

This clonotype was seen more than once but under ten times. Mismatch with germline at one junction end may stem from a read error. CDR3: CSTRGGGSTIYF. In nucleotides, the CDR3 is TGCAGTACCCGGGGGGGGGGAAGCACCATATATTTT. The chain is built from TRBV20-1 and TRBJ1-3, with D possibly matching TRBD1 (5 bases). CDR1 and CDR2 from the germline V gene are DFQATT and SNEGSKA (reference sequence). The CDR3 covers 12 residues.

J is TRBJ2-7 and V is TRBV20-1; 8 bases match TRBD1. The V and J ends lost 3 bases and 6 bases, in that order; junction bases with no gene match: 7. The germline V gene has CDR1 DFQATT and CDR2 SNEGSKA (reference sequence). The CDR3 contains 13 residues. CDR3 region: CSARARTGIEQYF. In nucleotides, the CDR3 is TGCAGTGCTAGGGCTCGGACAGGGATCGAGCAGTACTTC.

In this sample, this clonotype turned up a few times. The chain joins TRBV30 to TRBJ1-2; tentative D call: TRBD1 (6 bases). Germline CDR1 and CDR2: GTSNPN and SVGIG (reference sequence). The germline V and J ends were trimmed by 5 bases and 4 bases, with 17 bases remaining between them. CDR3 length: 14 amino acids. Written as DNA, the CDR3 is TGTGCCTGGGGGCTTACAGGGAGGAGCTATGGCTACACCTTC. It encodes CAWGLTGRSYGYTF.

In nucleotides, the CDR3 is TGCGCCAGCAGCGTGAGTGGACAGCTGAATGAAAAACTGTTTTTT. The encoded protein is CASSVSGQLNEKLFF. The chain links TRBV5-1 to TRBJ1-4; D is perhaps TRBD1 (6 bases). Germline assignment: CDR1 SGHRS and CDR2 YFSETQ. The CDR3 is 15 amino acids. Trimming removed 4 bases at V and 5 bases at J, with 15 bases between.

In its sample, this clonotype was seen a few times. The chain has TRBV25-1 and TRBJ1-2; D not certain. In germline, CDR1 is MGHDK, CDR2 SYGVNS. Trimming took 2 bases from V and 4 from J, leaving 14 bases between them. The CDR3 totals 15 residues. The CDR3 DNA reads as TGTGCCAGCAGTGAACCATCACAAGATCTCTATGGCTACACCTTC. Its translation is CASSEPSQDLYGYTF.

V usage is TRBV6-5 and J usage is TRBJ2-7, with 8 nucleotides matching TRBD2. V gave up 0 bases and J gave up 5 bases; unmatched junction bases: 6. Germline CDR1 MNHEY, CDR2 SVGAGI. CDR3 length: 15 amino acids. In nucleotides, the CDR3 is TGTGCCAGCAGTTACTCGAGCGGGAGCAGTCACGAGCAGTACTTC. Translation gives CASSYSSGSSHEQYF.

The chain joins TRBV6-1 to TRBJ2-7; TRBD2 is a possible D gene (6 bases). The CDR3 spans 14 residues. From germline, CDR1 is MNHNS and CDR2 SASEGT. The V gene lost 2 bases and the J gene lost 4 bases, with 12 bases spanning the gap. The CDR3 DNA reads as TGTGCCAGCAGTGAACGGGGGAACCGATACGAGCAGTACTTC. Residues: CASSERGNRYEQYF.

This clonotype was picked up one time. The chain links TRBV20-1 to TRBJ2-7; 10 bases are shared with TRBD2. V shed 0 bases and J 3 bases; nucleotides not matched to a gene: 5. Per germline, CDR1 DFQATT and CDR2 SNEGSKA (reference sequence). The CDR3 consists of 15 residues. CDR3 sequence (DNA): TGCAGTGCTAGAGAAGGGCTAGCGGGAGTCTACGAGCAGTACTTC. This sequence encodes CSAREGLAGVYEQYF.

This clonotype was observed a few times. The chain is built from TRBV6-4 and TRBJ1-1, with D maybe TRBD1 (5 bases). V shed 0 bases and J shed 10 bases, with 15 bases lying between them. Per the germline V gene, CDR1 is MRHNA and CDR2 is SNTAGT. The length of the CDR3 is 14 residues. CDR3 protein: CASSDSVWEGTAFF. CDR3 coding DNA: TGTGCCAGCAGTGACTCTGTTTGGGAAGGGACAGCTTTCTTT.

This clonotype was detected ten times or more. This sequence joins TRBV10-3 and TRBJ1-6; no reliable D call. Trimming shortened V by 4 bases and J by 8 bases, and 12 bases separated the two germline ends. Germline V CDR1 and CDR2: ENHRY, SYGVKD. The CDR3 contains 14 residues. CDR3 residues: CAISVAGSDSPLHF. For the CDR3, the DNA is TGTGCCATCAGTGTGGCGGGGTCTGATTCACCCCTCCACTTT.

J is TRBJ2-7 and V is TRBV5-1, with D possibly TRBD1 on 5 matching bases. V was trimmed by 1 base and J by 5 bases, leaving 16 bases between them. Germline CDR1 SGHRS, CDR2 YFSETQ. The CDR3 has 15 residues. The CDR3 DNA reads TGCGCCAGCAGCTTGTATGTGGGAACAGGCCACGAGCAGTACTTC. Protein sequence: CASSLYVGTGHEQYF.

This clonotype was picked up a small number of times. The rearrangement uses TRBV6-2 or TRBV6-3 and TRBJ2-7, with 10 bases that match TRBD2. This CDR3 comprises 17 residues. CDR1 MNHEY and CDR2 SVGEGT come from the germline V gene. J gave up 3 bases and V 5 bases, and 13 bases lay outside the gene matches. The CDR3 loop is CASSPLSLAGANYEQYF. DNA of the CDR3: TGTGCCAGCAGTCCCCTTTCCCTAGCGGGAGCCAACTACGAGCAGTACTTC.